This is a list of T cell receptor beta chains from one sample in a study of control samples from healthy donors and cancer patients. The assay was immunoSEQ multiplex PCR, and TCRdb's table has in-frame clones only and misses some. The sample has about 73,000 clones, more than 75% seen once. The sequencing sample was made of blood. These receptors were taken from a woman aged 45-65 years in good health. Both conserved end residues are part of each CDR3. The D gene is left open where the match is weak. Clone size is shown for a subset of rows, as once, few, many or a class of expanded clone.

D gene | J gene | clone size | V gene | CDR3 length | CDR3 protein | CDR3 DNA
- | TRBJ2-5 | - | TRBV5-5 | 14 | CASSPGSAQETQYF | TGTGCCAGCAGCCCCGGTTCAGCCCAAGAGACCCAGTACTTC
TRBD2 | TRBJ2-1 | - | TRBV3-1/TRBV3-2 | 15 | CASSRLAGGFDEQFF | TGTGCCAGCAGCCGACTAGCGGGAGGGTTCGATGAGCAGTTCTTC
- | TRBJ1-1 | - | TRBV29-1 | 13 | CSVLPGGGGEAFF | TGCAGCGTGCTCCCCGGAGGGGGAGGTGAAGCTTTCTTT
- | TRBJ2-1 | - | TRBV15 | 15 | CATSRAREGANEQFF | TGTGCCACCAGCAGAGCCCGGGAGGGGGCCAATGAGCAGTTCTTC
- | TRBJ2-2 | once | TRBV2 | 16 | CASSLTGLQNTGELFF | TGTGCCAGCAGTCTGACCGGACTGCAGAACACCGGGGAGCTGTTTTTT
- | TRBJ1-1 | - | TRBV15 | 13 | CATSKTNEGWAFF | TGTGCCACCAGCAAGACCAACGAGGGTTGGGCTTTCTTT
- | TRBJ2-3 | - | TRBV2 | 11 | CASAPEDTQYF | TGTGCCAGCGCCCCAGAGGATACGCAGTATTTT
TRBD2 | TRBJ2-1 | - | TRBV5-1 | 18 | CASSYGGLAYSSYNEQFF | TGCGCCAGCAGCTACGGGGGACTAGCGTACAGCTCCTACAATGAGCAGTTCTTC
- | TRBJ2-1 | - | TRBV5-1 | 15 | CASSLGGFSYNEQFF | TGCGCCAGCAGCTTGGGCGGTTTCTCCTACAATGAGCAGTTCTTC
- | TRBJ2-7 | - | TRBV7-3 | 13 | CASSLIRAGEQYF | TGTGCCAGCAGCTTAATACGGGCAGGCGAGCAGTACTTC
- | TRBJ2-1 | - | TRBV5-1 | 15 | CASSLVRGTDNEQFF | TGCGCCAGCAGCTTGGTACGCGGGACCGACAATGAGCAGTTCTTC
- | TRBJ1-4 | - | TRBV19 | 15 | CASSSRGMENEKLFF | TGTGCCAGTAGCTCTCGGGGCATGGAAAATGAAAAACTGTTTTTT
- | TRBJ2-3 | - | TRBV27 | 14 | CASRTFRGTDTQYF | TGTGCCAGCAGGACCTTTAGAGGCACAGATACGCAGTATTTT
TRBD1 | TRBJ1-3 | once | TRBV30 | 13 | CAGNRGSGNTIYF | TGTGCCGGAAACAGGGGTTCCGGAAACACCATATATTTT
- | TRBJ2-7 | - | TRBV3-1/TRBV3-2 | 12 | CASSPGLYEQYF | TGTGCCAGCAGCCCCGGACTTTACGAGCAGTACTTC
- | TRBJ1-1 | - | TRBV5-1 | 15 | CASSLALGGDTEAFF | TGCGCCAGCAGCTTGGCACTGGGTGGGGACACTGAAGCTTTCTTT
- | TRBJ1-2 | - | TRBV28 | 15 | CASSLSGGRVYGYTF | TGTGCCAGCAGTTTATCAGGCGGCAGGGTTTATGGCTACACCTTC
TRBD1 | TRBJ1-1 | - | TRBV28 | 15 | CASTTGGIKDTEAFF | TGTGCCAGCACCACAGGGGGCATTAAGGACACTGAAGCTTTCTTT
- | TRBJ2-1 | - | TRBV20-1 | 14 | CSASVRSSYNEQFF | TGCAGTGCTAGTGTCCGGAGCTCCTACAATGAGCAGTTCTTC
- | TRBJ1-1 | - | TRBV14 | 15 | CASSLADSRNTEAFF | TGTGCCAGCAGCTTGGCGGACAGCAGGAACACTGAAGCTTTCTTT
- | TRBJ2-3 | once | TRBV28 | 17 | CASNSGGLAETEDTQYF | TGTGCCAGCAATAGTGGGGGGCTAGCGGAGACTGAAGATACGCAGTATTTT
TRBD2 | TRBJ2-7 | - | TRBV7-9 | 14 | CASSSSGRIGEQYF | TGTGCCAGCAGCTCGAGCGGGAGGATCGGCGAGCAGTACTTC
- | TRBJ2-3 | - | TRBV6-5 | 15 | CASRDSHWGTDTQYF | TGTGCCAGCAGGGACTCCCACTGGGGCACAGATACGCAGTATTTT
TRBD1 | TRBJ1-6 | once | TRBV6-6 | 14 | CASSLGQGGSPLHF | TGTGCCAGCAGTTTAGGACAGGGCGGTTCACCCCTCCACTTT
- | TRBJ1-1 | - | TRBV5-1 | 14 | CASSTGTANTEAFF | TGCGCCAGCAGCACCGGGACGGCGAACACTGAAGCTTTCTTT
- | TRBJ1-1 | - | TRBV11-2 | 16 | CASSLRDTLVDTEAFF | TGTGCCAGCAGCTTGCGGGACACCTTGGTAGATACTGAAGCTTTCTTT
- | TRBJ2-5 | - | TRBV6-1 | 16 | CASSEIRRRGQETQYF | TGTGCCAGCAGTGAGATCCGACGGAGGGGTCAAGAGACCCAGTACTTC
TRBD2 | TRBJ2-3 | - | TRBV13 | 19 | CASSLVIARSSGRSDTQYF | TGTGCCAGCAGCTTAGTTATCGCTAGGTCGAGCGGGAGATCAGATACGCAGTATTTT
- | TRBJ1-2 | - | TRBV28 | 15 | CASSFFATGNYGYTF | TGTGCCAGCAGTTTCTTTGCTACTGGAAACTATGGCTACACCTTC
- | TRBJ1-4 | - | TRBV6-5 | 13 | CASRTSTNEKLFF | TGTGCCAGCCGGACATCAACTAATGAAAAACTGTTTTTT
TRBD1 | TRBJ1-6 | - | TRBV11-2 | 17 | CASSSSSRDRTNSPLHF | TGTGCCAGCAGCTCTAGTAGCCGGGACAGAACTAATTCACCCCTCCACTTT
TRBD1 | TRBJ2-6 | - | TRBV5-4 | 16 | CASRSGTGYGANVLTF | TGTGCCAGCAGGTCCGGGACAGGGTATGGGGCCAACGTCCTGACTTTC
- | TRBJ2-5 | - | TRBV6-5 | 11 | CTAGMEETQYF | TGTACAGCAGGGATGGAAGAGACCCAGTACTTC
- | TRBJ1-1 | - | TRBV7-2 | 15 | CASSLAQGVSTEAFF | TGTGCCAGCAGCTTAGCGCAGGGAGTGAGCACTGAAGCTTTCTTT
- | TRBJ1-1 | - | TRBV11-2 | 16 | CASSLRGVEYNTEAFF | TGTGCCAGCAGCTTAAGAGGTGTTGAGTATAACACTGAAGCTTTCTTT
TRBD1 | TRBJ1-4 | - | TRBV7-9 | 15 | CASSINRGSNEKLFF | TGTGCCAGCAGCATCAACAGGGGCTCTAATGAAAAACTGTTTTTT
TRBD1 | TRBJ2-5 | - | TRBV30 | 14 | CAWRDRGIAPPQYF | TGTGCCTGGAGGGACAGGGGGATTGCCCCCCCCCAGTACTTC
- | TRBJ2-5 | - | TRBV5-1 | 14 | CASSSGTAQETQYF | TGCGCCAGCAGCTCCGGGACGGCTCAAGAGACCCAGTACTTC
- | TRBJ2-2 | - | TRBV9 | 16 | CASSVEAAPNTGELFF | TGTGCCAGCAGCGTGGAGGCGGCGCCGAACACCGGGGAGCTGTTTTTT
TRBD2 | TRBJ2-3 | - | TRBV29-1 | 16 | CSVNPVLAASTDTQYF | TGCAGCGTTAACCCCGTTCTAGCGGCTAGCACAGATACGCAGTATTTT
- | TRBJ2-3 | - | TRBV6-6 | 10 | CASEGDTQYF | TGTGCCAGCGAGGGAGATACGCAGTATTTT
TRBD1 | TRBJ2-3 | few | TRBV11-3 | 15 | CASSPQGPSTDTQYF | TGTGCCAGCAGCCCACAGGGGCCTAGCACAGATACGCAGTATTTT
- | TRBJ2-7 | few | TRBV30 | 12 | CAWSEQSYEQYF | TGTGCCTGGAGTGAACAGTCCTACGAGCAGTACTTC
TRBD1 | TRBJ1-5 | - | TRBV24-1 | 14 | CATSDRGWYQPQHF | TGTGCCACCTCGGACAGGGGATGGTATCAGCCCCAGCATTTT